The entry below describes one TCR beta chain. This sample was taken from a study of blood T cell repertoires in COVID-19. Assay: immunoSEQ multiplex PCR; the TCRdb copy retains only in-frame clones and omits some. The data hold 210,000 or so clones, with almost 85% observed a single time. Germline CDR1 is KGHDR and CDR2 is SFDVKD. This CDR3 has 15 amino acids. The J segment lost 10 bases and the V segment lost 7 bases, leaving 11 bases of the junction unmatched. This rearrangement joins TRBV24-1 to TRBJ1-6; 8 bases match TRBD1. The sample taken for sequencing was peripheral blood. This sequence was found in a woman in her 70s with active or convalescent COVID-19. For the CDR3, the DNA is TGTGCCACCAGACCCCCCGGACAGGGAAACTCACCCCTCCACTTT. The encoded protein is CATRPPGQGNSPLHF.